One sample yielded the 14 T cell receptor beta chains listed below, sequenced in a study of T cell responses to AZD1222 COVID-19 vaccine listed by TCRdb under 2021. The time point label corresponds to: about 28 days (+/-7) after the second vaccine dose. Library prep was done by the immunoSEQ multiplex PCR assay. Drawn from immuneACCESS, this table holds only the in-frame rearrangements with V and J called that TCRdb kept. Clones are partly lost; checked studies trace under half to an unresolved V gene and leave the rest unexplained. Within this sample are roughly 150,000 clones, with about nine tenths of them counted one time only. The top ten clonotypes cover roughly 1.3% of the sample. Sequences were derived from peripheral blood, sampled 28 days after the second AZD1222 dose. These receptors all come from an adult who received the AZD1222 COVID-19 vaccine.

This chain joins TRBV21-1 and TRBJ2-1; the table's D call, TRBD2, was not checked against the DNA. TRBV21-1 is labeled a pseudogene. The CDR3 runs to 18 residues. The DNA of the CDR3 is TGTGCCAGCAGCAAACCTGAGCGATTCCATCCCTGCGTCAATGAGCAGTTCTTC. It codes for CASSKPERFHPCVNEQFF.

About this clone itself: Other DNA sequences in this specimen translate into the identical CDR3. DNA for the CDR3: TGTGCCAGCAGCTCTGACAGAAATCAGCCCCAGCATTTT. Translated, it gives CASSSDRNQPQHF. The chain employs TRBV7-2 and TRBJ1-5; D is perhaps TRBD1 (5 bases). The CDR3 totals 13 residues. V lost 4 bases to trimming and J lost 4 bases, with 8 bases between them. Per the germline V gene, CDR1 is SGHTA and CDR2 is FQGNSA.

The chain recombines TRBV6-4 with TRBJ1-1; D is ambiguous. The CDR3 sequence is 13 residues long. Trimming took off 6 bases at V and 2 bases at J, with 10 bases between the two ends. Germline assignment: CDR1 MRHNA and CDR2 SNTAGT. CDR3 region: CASSYDGNTEAFF. The CDR3 DNA reads TGTGCCAGCAGCTACGACGGAAACACTGAAGCTTTCTTT.

The chain couples TRBV6-2 or TRBV6-3 to TRBJ1-2; D gene ambiguous. Germline loops: CDR1 MNHEY, CDR2 SVGEGT. Trimming took 4 bases from V and 1 from J, leaving 13 bases between them. This CDR3 has 15 amino acids. The CDR3 nucleotides read TGTGCCAGCAGTTTAGGGCAACGACTTAACTATGGCTACACCTTC. Its protein is CASSLGQRLNYGYTF.

The chain combines TRBV5-6 with TRBJ2-6; D ambiguous. Germline CDR1 SGHDT, CDR2 YYEEEE. This CDR3 contains 15 residues. The V end was cut by 3 bases, the J end by 1 base, with 8 bases between. DNA for the CDR3: TGTGCCAGCAGCTATAGCCCATCTGGGGCCAACGTCCTGACTTTC. Translating gives CASSYSPSGANVLTF. Using reference TRBV5-6 and TRBJ2-6 for the parts outside the CDR3, the full variable domain is DAGVTQSPTHLIKTRGQQVTLRCSPKSGHDTVSWYQQALGQGPQFIFQYYEEEERQRGNFPDRFSGHQFPNYSSELNVNALLLGDSALYLCASSYSPSGANVLTFGAGSRLTVL.

V is TRBV2 and J is TRBJ1-3, with unresolved D. The germline gives CDR1 SNHLY, CDR2 FYNNEI. CDR3 length: 15 residues. Trimming shortened V by 6 bases and J by 2 bases, and 14 bases separated the two germline ends. As DNA, the CDR3 is TGTGCCAGCAGGAATACTGCGGAGGCTGGAAACACCATATATTTT. Translating gives CASRNTAEAGNTIYF.

The gene calls are TRBV7-9 and TRBJ2-5; D may be TRBD1 (6 bases). Trimming removed 1 base at V and 5 bases at J, with 17 bases between. The germline V gene encodes CDR1 SEHNR and CDR2 FQNEAQ (reference sequence). This CDR3 spans 16 amino acids. The CDR3 DNA is TGTGCCAGCAGCTTAGTCGGTAGGCCAGGGGCTGAGACCCAGTACTTC. It encodes CASSLVGRPGAETQYF.

The chain carries TRBV12-3 or TRBV12-4 and TRBJ1-1; D call uncertain. CDR3 length: 13 amino acids. V was shortened by 3 bases and J by 0 bases, with 5 bases between the two germline ends. In nucleotides, the CDR3 is TGTGCCAGCAGTTTGCGGGTGAACACTGAAGCTTTCTTT. Its protein is CASSLRVNTEAFF.

The chain is built from TRBV15 and TRBJ1-1, with TRBD1 matching over 8 bases. There are 13 residues in the CDR3. V trimming: 2 bases; J trimming: 10 bases; junction bases outside the gene matches: 6. Germline V gene data show CDR1 as LNHNV and CDR2 as YYDKDF (reference sequence). CDR3 amino acids: CATSRKQGARAFF. The CDR3 region has the DNA TGTGCCACCAGCAGAAAGCAGGGGGCACGAGCTTTCTTT.

The V gene is TRBV5-1, the J gene TRBJ2-7; TRBD1 aligns across 8 bases. Germline assignment: CDR1 SGHRS and CDR2 YFSETQ. After removal of 4 bases from V and 3 bases from J, the junction contained 9 bases not matched to a gene. CDR3 length equals 15 residues. CDR3 residues: CASSPPDREYYEQYF. The CDR3, as DNA: TGCGCCAGCAGCCCCCCGGACAGGGAATACTACGAGCAGTACTTC.

The V and J genes are TRBV28 and TRBJ1-5, with TRBD1 matching 10 bases. The CDR3 length is 19 residues. CDR1 and CDR2 from the germline V gene are MDHEN and SYDVKM. V trimming: 6 bases; J trimming: 2 bases; junction bases outside the gene matches: 16. CDR3: CASRRYRFRDRGGNQPQHF. For the CDR3, the DNA is TGTGCCAGCAGAAGATATCGTTTCCGGGACAGGGGTGGCAATCAGCCCCAGCATTTT.

The CDR3, as DNA: TGCAGCGTTGAGTCGGGGACTTCAGATACGCAGTATTTT. Translation: CSVESGTSDTQYF. This chain links TRBV29-1 with TRBJ2-3; perhaps TRBD2 as D (6 bases). This CDR3 spans 13 amino acids. Trimming stripped 3 bases from V and 4 bases from J, with 11 bases between. CDR1 is SQVTM and CDR2 is ANQGSEA in the germline V gene.

The CDR3 DNA reads as TGTGCCAGCAGCCAAGATTTCGGGACAGTGACAGATACGCAGTATTTT. Its translation is CASSQDFGTVTDTQYF. The V and J genes are TRBV3-1 (or the pseudogene TRBV3-2) and TRBJ2-3, with 7 nucleotides matching TRBD1. The CDR3 has 16 residues. The germline gives CDR1 LGHDT, CDR2 YNNKEL (reference sequence). V shed 0 bases and J 3 bases; nucleotides not matched to a gene: 6.

CDR3 region: CASSLLAGGQETQYF. DNA of the CDR3: TGTGCCAGCAGCTTACTAGCGGGGGGACAAGAGACCCAGTACTTC. V usage is TRBV7-3 and J usage is TRBJ2-5; 11 nucleotides line up with TRBD2. The CDR3 contains 15 residues. The V gene end was trimmed by 2 bases and the J gene end by 2 bases; junction bases not matched to a gene: 1. The germline V gene encodes CDR1 SGHTA and CDR2 FQGTGA. The full variable domain, with the rest looked up from reference TRBV7-3 and TRBJ2-5, is GAGVSQTPSNKVTEKGKYVELRCDPISGHTALYWYRQSLGQGPEFLIYFQGTGAADDSGLPNDRFFAVRPEGSVSTLKIQRTERGDSAVYLCASSLLAGGQETQYFGPGTRLLVL.